One T cell receptor (beta chain) is described in this entry. The data belong to a study of T cells after yellow fever vaccination. Each CDR3 protein is one row after TCRdb ran MiXCR on the 5' RACE reads. The sample includes about 300,000 distinct CDR3 sequences, roughly 6.8% seen only once; the top ten take roughly a sixth. CDR1 MNHEY and CDR2 SVGEGT come from the germline V gene. The CDR3 is 17 residues long. Between the trimmed V and J ends, which lost 7 bases and 0 bases, there was a span of 16 bases. This receptor was identified in a man aged 18 to 29 who received the YFV17D yellow fever vaccine. The specimen comprised PBMCs, sampled about 49 days after the first yellow fever vaccination. V usage is TRBV6-2 or TRBV6-3 and J usage is TRBJ1-6, with D perhaps matching TRBD1 (5 bases). DNA of the CDR3: TGTGCCAGCACCGGGGGAAGGAAGAGCTCCTATAATTCACCCCTCCACTTT. Translation: CASTGGRKSSYNSPLHF.